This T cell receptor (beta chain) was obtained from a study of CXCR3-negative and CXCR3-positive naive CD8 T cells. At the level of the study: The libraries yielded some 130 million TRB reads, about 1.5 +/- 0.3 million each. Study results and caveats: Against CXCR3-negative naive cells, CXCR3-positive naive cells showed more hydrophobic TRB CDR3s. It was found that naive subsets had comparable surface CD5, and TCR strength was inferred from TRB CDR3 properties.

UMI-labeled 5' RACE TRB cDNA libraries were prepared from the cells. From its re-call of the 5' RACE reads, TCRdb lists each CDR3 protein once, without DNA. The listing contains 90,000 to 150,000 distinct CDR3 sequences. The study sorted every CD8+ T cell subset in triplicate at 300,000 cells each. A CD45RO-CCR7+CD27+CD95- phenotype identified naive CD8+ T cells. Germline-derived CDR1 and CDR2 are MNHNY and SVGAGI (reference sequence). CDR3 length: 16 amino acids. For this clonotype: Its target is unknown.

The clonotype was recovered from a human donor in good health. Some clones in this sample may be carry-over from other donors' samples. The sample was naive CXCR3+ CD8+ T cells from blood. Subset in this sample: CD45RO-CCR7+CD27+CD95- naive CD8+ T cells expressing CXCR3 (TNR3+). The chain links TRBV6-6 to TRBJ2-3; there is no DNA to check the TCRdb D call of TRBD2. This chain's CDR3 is CASSYLTGGGTDTQYF.